This T cell receptor (beta chain) originates from a study of radiotherapy plus CTLA-4 blockade in lung cancer. Study overall: Disease control was seen in 30% to 35% of patients, objective responses in around 17%. Study-wide points: After radiotherapy and ipilimumab, tumor-derived clones expanded in peripheral blood. Reports state that early shifts in blood T cell clones, with interferon-beta, best predicted response.

Of note for this clone: The antigen remains unidentified.

With ipilimumab providing CTLA-4 blockade, focal radiation was administered to patients who had chemo-refractory metastatic non-small-cell lung cancer. Here immunoSEQ multiplex PCR was the method, and the copy in TCRdb shows in-frame clones only, minus some. The repertoire holds about 48,000 clones, with 82% as singletons. The CDR3 loop spans 17 amino acids. CDR1 SGHDN and CDR2 FVKESK come from the germline V gene. Trimming cost V 1 base and J 0 bases, with 16 bases left between them. This chain connects TRBV14 to TRBJ2-7; weak D call: TRBD2 (6 bases). This clonotype was sampled from a human donor with non-small cell lung cancer who had stable disease on radiotherapy plus ipilimumab. The starting material was peripheral blood, obtained from a patient treated with radiotherapy plus ipilimumab. The CDR3: CASSQGSFGDFSYEQYF. The CDR3 nucleotides read TGTGCCAGCAGCCAAGGAAGCTTTGGGGACTTCTCCTACGAGCAGTACTTC.